This TCR beta chain was documented in a study of T cells in localized non-small cell lung cancer. Study results and caveats: Longer overall survival was seen with higher T cell density measured in blood. Median 57 top-100 tumor clones were shared with paired adjacent lung. Uninvolved adjacent lung showed the highest T cell clonality, exceeding tumor.

With regard to this clone: The antigen is undetermined.

Sequencing used immunoSEQ multiplex PCR; TCRdb keeps in-frame clones, though not all of them. The table includes under 50,000 clones, about four fifths detected once. After removal of 3 bases from V and 4 bases from J, the junction contained 6 bases not matched to a gene. This CDR3 is built from 15 residues. CDR1 is SGDLS and CDR2 is YYNGEE in the germline V gene. Sample: peripheral blood mononuclear cells, taken before any cancer treatment. This chain connects TRBV9 to TRBJ2-3, with TRBD2 matching 9 bases. The origin of this receptor is a man aged 40 to 75 with stage III lung adenocarcinoma. CDR3 coding DNA: TGTGCCAGCAGCGGGGCGGGGGGGCCCTCAGATACGCAGTATTTT. Protein product: CASSGAGGPSDTQYF.